This TCR beta chain emerged from a study of regulatory T cells in long-lasting Graves disease. The time point: newly diagnosed GD, antithyroid drugs for less than 3 months. PBMC-derived RNA was used for the TCR library. Construction of TCR beta libraries relied on iRepertoire HTBI primers and on Arm-PCR targeting CDR3 regions. TCRdb analysed the multiplex PCR reads with MiXCR anew, one entry per CDR3 protein. In the table there are a few hundred thousand distinct CDR3 sequences, less than 15% of which are singletons. Details on this clonotype: This sequence may be a read error, since a much larger clone differs from it by one base.

Looked up from germline, CDR1 is MNHEY and CDR2 is SMNVEV (reference sequence). CDR3 length: 13 residues. Trimming left V 3 bases short and J 10 bases short, with 16 bases between. Another study also made use of these data, one on T cells in Graves' hyperthyroidism and ophthalmopathy.

This sequence was found in a man aged 25-45 years with Graves disease. The source material was peripheral blood mononuclear cells (PBMCs), sampled at new diagnosis, from a patient treated with antithyroid drugs. This chain joins TRBV27 and TRBJ2-7, with D possibly matching TRBD1 (5 bases). CDR3 region: CASSFREGLGQYF. DNA of the CDR3: TGTGCCAGCAGTTTCAGGGAAGGGTTAGGACAGTACTTC.